This passage covers 9 T cell receptor beta chains from one sample sequenced in a study of blood T cell repertoires in COVID-19. This table comes from immunoSEQ multiplex PCR, and its TCRdb copy is limited to in-frame clones, with some not included. This sample yields fewer than 500,000 clones, of which roughly 87% are seen a single time; 0.7% belongs to the top ten. Sequencing used PBMCs or T cells enriched from blood (not recorded which). These receptors were taken from a woman aged 18-29 years who had recovered from COVID-19.

This rearrangement joins TRBV3-1 (or the pseudogene TRBV3-2) to TRBJ2-7; D gene uncertain. Trimming removed 3 bases from V and 2 bases from J, with 17 bases in between. Germline V gene sequence: CDR1 LGHDT, CDR2 YNNKEL (reference sequence). There are 16 residues in the CDR3. CDR3 loop: CASSQEYFDIPYEQYF. CDR3 nucleotides: TGTGCCAGCAGCCAGGAATACTTCGACATTCCCTACGAGCAGTACTTC.

The chain recombines TRBV6-5 with TRBJ2-5; 8 bases fit TRBD2. Germline CDR1 and CDR2: MNHEY and SVGAGI. CDR3 size: 13 residues. Trimming took 8 bases from V and 7 from J; bases not matched to a gene: 9. This CDR3 is CASSPGGAGTQYF. CDR3 in DNA: TGTGCCAGCTCTCCGGGGGGGGCAGGGACCCAGTACTTC.

This clone was detected once. This chain joins TRBV28 and TRBJ2-6, with TRBD2 as a possible D gene (7 bases). Trimming took 7 bases from V and 4 from J, leaving 23 bases between them. There are 18 residues in the CDR3. Germline assignment: CDR1 MDHEN and CDR2 SYDVKM. This CDR3 reads CASTGAGAQQWGANVLTF. The CDR3 DNA is TGTGCCAGCACTGGGGCGGGGGCCCAGCAGTGGGGGGCCAACGTCCTGACTTTC.

This CDR3 reads CASSTGQYQPQHF. DNA for the CDR3: TGTGCCAGTAGTACGGGACAGTATCAGCCCCAGCATTTT. This chain joins TRBV19 and TRBJ1-5, with TRBD1 matching 7 bases. The V and J ends lost 4 bases and 5 bases, in that order; junction bases with no gene match: 2. The CDR3 loop spans 13 amino acids. Per the germline V gene, CDR1 is LNHDA and CDR2 is SQIVND (reference sequence).

The gene calls are TRBV3-1 (or the pseudogene TRBV3-2) and TRBJ1-6; 9 bases are a match to TRBD1. Germline V gives CDR1 LGHDT, CDR2 YNNKEL (reference sequence). The CDR3 loop spans 14 amino acids. The ends lost 3 bases at V and 10 bases at J; junction bases unmatched: 4. CDR3 coding DNA: TGTGCCAGCAGCCAGGGACAGGGAACGTCACCCCTCCACTTT. Translated, it gives CASSQGQGTSPLHF.

The V gene is TRBV5-5, the J gene TRBJ2-2; D possibly corresponds to TRBD1 (5 bases). CDR1 is SGHKS and CDR2 is YYEKEE in the germline V gene (reference sequence). With 2 bases removed from V and 6 bases from J, the gap between germline ends came to 5 bases. This CDR3 spans 12 amino acids. The DNA of the CDR3 is TGTGCCAGCAGCTTAGGGGCCGGGGAGCTGTTTTTT. It encodes CASSLGAGELFF.

CDR3 coding DNA: TGTGCCACCGGCTCATTACCGGGACAGAGCTACAATGAGCAGTTCTTC. Translation: CATGSLPGQSYNEQFF. This chain uses TRBV24-1 with TRBJ2-1; 7 bases align to TRBD1. V lost 9 bases, J lost 3 bases, and 13 bases stayed unmatched. The germline CDR1 and CDR2 sequences are KGHDR and SFDVKD. The CDR3 totals 16 residues.

This chain links TRBV7-3 with TRBJ1-6; a possible D gene is TRBD1 (5 bases). V was shortened by 3 bases and J by 0 bases, with 12 bases between the two germline ends. This CDR3 is 17 amino acids long. Germline V lookup: CDR1 SGHTA, CDR2 FQGTGA. The CDR3 here is CASSFRQTSSYNSPLHF. In nucleotides, the CDR3 is TGTGCCAGCAGCTTCCGACAGACAAGCTCCTATAATTCACCCCTCCACTTT.

This rearrangement joins TRBV7-8 to TRBJ2-3; D remains ambiguous. Germline CDR1 reads SGHVS; CDR2 reads FQNEAQ. Trimming stripped 1 base from V and 2 bases from J, with 10 bases between. The CDR3 is 15 residues long. The chain's CDR3 is CASSLGWRATDTQYF. CDR3 sequence (DNA): TGTGCCAGCAGCTTAGGGTGGAGAGCCACAGATACGCAGTATTTT.